This T cell receptor (beta chain) comes out of a study of T cell responses to AZD1222 COVID-19 vaccine. Findings of the study overall: Spike-wide vaccine-associated CD4 TCRs dominated at 160-218 and 743-854. Researchers took repertoire samples only after the peak T cell response had come. Reports say nearly half of spike-specific TCRs go after unmutated variant regions.

The table came from immunoSEQ multiplex PCR; TCRdb's copy has only in-frame clones and leaves some out. The sample comprises 120,000 to 150,000 clones, approximately 89% of which are singletons, and roughly 15% rests with the top ten. Germline lookup yields CDR1 MRHNA and CDR2 SNTAGT. The CDR3 consists of 14 residues. J lost 2 bases, V lost 6 bases, and 3 bases had no gene match. The table lists this clone with a few counts. Its antigen is not known. V and J are TRBV6-4 and TRBJ1-2, with 10 bases identical to TRBD1. The sequencing here drew on peripheral blood, taken on day 0 of AZD1222 vaccination. The sequence derives from an adult in good health. The CDR3 sequence: CASRGTGANYGYTF. CDR3 DNA: TGTGCCAGCAGGGGGACAGGGGCCAACTATGGCTACACCTTC.